A single sample is the source of the 22 T cell receptor beta chains below, sequenced in a study of shared clonotypes between healthy human individuals. TCRdb's table, derived via immunoSEQ multiplex PCR, lists solely in-frame clones and lacks some. Of millions of clones listed, around 94% are singletons. What was sequenced was naive CD4+ T cells sorted from blood. Documented subset: CD45RA+ positively selected. The receptors shown here come from a man aged 18 to 35 in good health.

The J gene is TRBJ2-3, the V gene TRBV7-2; D possibly matches TRBD1 or TRBD2 (5 bases each). The germline gives CDR1 SGHTA, CDR2 FQGNSA. The CDR3 runs 15 residues. The germline V and J ends were trimmed by 4 bases and 2 bases, with 13 bases remaining between them. The CDR3 coding sequence is TGTGCCAGCAGCTCGAGAAGGGGACCCACAGATACGCAGTATTTT. It translates to CASSSRRGPTDTQYF. Full variable domain (rest looked up from reference TRBV7-2 and TRBJ2-3): GAGVSQSPSNKVTEKGKDVELRCDPISGHTALYWYRQSLGQGLEFLIYFQGNSAPDKSGLPSDRFSAERTGGSVSTLTIQRTQQEDSAVYLCASSSRRGPTDTQYFGPGTRLTVL.

This chain links TRBV6-5 with TRBJ2-5, with no clear D. Germline CDR1 is MNHEY and CDR2 is SVGAGI. The CDR3 totals 14 residues. The ends were cut back, 1 base at V and 2 bases at J, with 8 bases in the middle. This CDR3 is CASSYWAGQETQYF. CDR3 sequence (DNA): TGTGCCAGCAGTTACTGGGCAGGTCAAGAGACCCAGTACTTC.

The CDR3 DNA reads as TGCGCCAGCAGCCAAGGGGCGACCCAGTACTTC. Translated: CASSQGATQYF. The genes are TRBV4-3 and TRBJ2-5, with D hard to call. Between the trimmed V and J ends, which lost 1 base and 7 bases, there was a span of 4 bases. This CDR3 is 11 amino acids long. The germline V gene encodes CDR1 LGHNA and CDR2 YSLEER.

V usage is TRBV9 and J usage is TRBJ2-2; D remains unclear. The V end lost 2 bases, the J end lost 6 bases, and 8 bases lay between the germline ends. CDR3 length: 13 residues. Germline assignment: CDR1 SGDLS and CDR2 YYNGEE. For the CDR3, the DNA is TGTGCCAGCAGCGTCAGTTACTCCGGGGAGCTGTTTTTT. This gives the protein CASSVSYSGELFF.

The chain couples TRBV19 to TRBJ2-5, with 8 bases fitting TRBD1. Germline V gene sequence: CDR1 LNHDA, CDR2 SQIVND (reference sequence). There are 14 residues in the CDR3. V shed 0 bases and J 5 bases; nucleotides not matched to a gene: 2. The CDR3 DNA reads TGTGCCAGTAGTATAGATGACAGGGGTGAGACCCAGTACTTC. It codes for CASSIDDRGETQYF. Based on the CDR3 plus reference TRBV19 and TRBJ2-5, the full variable domain is DGGITQSPKYLFRKEGQNVTLSCEQNLNHDAMYWYRQDPGQGLRLIYYSQIVNDFQKGDIAEGYSVSREKKESFPLTVTSAQKNPTAFYLCASSIDDRGETQYFGPGTRLLVL.

The CDR3 DNA follows: TGTGCCAGCTTGCCGACTAGCCAGGAGTACAATGAGCAGTTCTTC. Its protein is CASLPTSQEYNEQFF. The chain uses TRBV2 and TRBJ2-1, with TRBD2 matching 7 bases. The CDR3 has 15 residues. The junction had 11 bases not matched to a gene; V was cut back by 8 bases and J by 4 bases. The germline V gene has CDR1 SNHLY and CDR2 FYNNEI.

The rearrangement links TRBV5-6 to TRBJ1-4; 8 bases line up with TRBD1. V trimming: 2 bases; J trimming: 2 bases; junction bases outside the gene matches: 2. Per germline, CDR1 SGHDT and CDR2 YYEEEE. The CDR3 sequence is 15 residues long. In nucleotides, the CDR3 is TGTGCCAGCAGCTTCAGGGGGCGGACTAATGAAAAACTGTTTTTT. It translates to CASSFRGRTNEKLFF.

The J gene is TRBJ2-5, the V gene TRBV11-3; maybe TRBD2 (7 bases). The CDR3 extends over 16 amino acids. Germline V CDR1 and CDR2: SGHNT, YENEEA. V gave up 4 bases and J gave up 2 bases, with 17 bases separating them. The CDR3: CASSSSTGLGQETQYF. As DNA, the CDR3 is TGTGCCAGCAGCTCATCGACAGGACTAGGTCAAGAGACCCAGTACTTC.

V usage is TRBV10-3 and J usage is TRBJ2-2, with 10 bases matching TRBD1. CDR3 length: 18 amino acids. CDR1 is ENHRY and CDR2 is SYGVKD in the germline V gene. V lost 3 bases and J lost 5; bases outside the gene matches: 12. CDR3 loop: CAISDLGQGTPGTGELFF. CDR3 sequence (DNA): TGTGCCATCAGTGATCTGGGACAGGGGACGCCCGGAACCGGGGAGCTGTTTTTT.

V and J are TRBV5-1 and TRBJ1-1; 9 bases line up with TRBD1. Looked up from germline, CDR1 is SGHRS and CDR2 is YFSETQ. The CDR3 length is 17 residues. Trimming removed 1 base from V and 0 bases from J; junction bases left unmatched: 7. The CDR3 region is CASSLRQGVIMNTEAFF. The CDR3, as DNA: TGCGCCAGCAGCTTGAGACAGGGGGTAATAATGAACACTGAAGCTTTCTTT.

The genes are TRBV19 and TRBJ1-1, with a tentative D call TRBD1 (6 bases). Germline V gene data show CDR1 as LNHDA and CDR2 as SQIVND (reference sequence). The CDR3 has 15 residues. V was cut by 7 bases and J by 1 base, with 16 bases left in between. CDR3 residues: CASKSNAGQNTEAFF. The CDR3 nucleotides are TGTGCCAGTAAGTCCAACGCGGGACAGAACACTGAAGCTTTCTTT.

The chain combines TRBV6-5 with TRBJ2-7, with unresolved D. V was cut by 3 bases and J by 3 bases, with 12 bases left in between. This CDR3 has 14 residues. Germline loops: CDR1 MNHEY, CDR2 SVGAGI. The CDR3: CASSYFGSFYEQYF. The CDR3 bases are TGTGCCAGCAGTTATTTTGGATCGTTCTACGAGCAGTACTTC.

The chain links TRBV29-1 to TRBJ2-5; TRBD2 agrees at 11 bases. Trimming removed 7 bases from V and 5 bases from J; junction bases left unmatched: 9. CDR1 is SQVTM and CDR2 is ANQGSEA in the germline V gene. The CDR3 is made up of 14 amino acids. CDR3 amino acids: CSGLTSGKKETQYF. CDR3 in DNA: TGCAGCGGCCTGACTAGCGGGAAAAAGGAGACCCAGTACTTC.

A single count supports this clone. Within the sample, other DNA sequences also encode this same CDR3. CDR3 sequence reads: CASSLGLAGEQYF. The DNA of the CDR3 is TGTGCCAGCAGCTTAGGACTAGCGGGTGAGCAGTACTTC. The V call is TRBV7-8, the J call TRBJ2-7; 10 bases are a match to TRBD2. This CDR3 contains 13 residues. V gave up 1 base and J gave up 7 bases; unmatched junction bases: 1. The germline V gene encodes CDR1 SGHVS and CDR2 FQNEAQ.

CDR3 region: CASTGSTTGELFF. The DNA for the CDR3 is TGTGCCAGCACCGGGTCAACCACCGGGGAGCTGTTTTTT. V is TRBV6-5 and J is TRBJ2-2; no reliable D call. This CDR3 contains 13 residues. The germline V and J ends were trimmed by 7 bases and 4 bases, with 10 bases remaining between them. The germline V gene encodes CDR1 MNHEY and CDR2 SVGAGI.

This CDR3 is CASSSGVQETQYF. The CDR3 coding sequence is TGTGCCAGCAGTTCCGGGGTACAAGAGACCCAGTACTTC. V usage is TRBV25-1 and J usage is TRBJ2-5; D perhaps matches TRBD2 (5 bases). The germline gives CDR1 MGHDK, CDR2 SYGVNS. Trimming took off 5 bases at V and 2 bases at J, with 9 bases between the two ends. The CDR3 sequence is 13 residues long.

With respect to this clone: The same CDR3 arises from other DNA sequences in this sample as well. V is TRBV5-1 and J is TRBJ2-2; unclear D gene. CDR1 is SGHRS, CDR2 YFSETQ, per germline. The V end was cut by 0 bases, the J end by 5 bases, with 5 bases between. The CDR3 length is 13 residues. CDR3 nucleotide sequence: TGCGCCAGCAGCTTGGACAATACCGGGGAGCTGTTTTTT. This translates into CASSLDNTGELFF. Filled out from reference TRBV5-1 and TRBJ2-2, the complete variable domain reads KAGVTQTPRYLIKTRGQQVTLSCSPISGHRSVSWYQQTPGQGLQFLFEYFSETQRNKGNFPGRFSGRQFSNSRSEMNVSTLELGDSALYLCASSLDNTGELFFGEGSRLTVL.

This clone was detected once. This same CDR3 is encoded by further DNA sequences in the sample. This sequence joins TRBV18 and TRBJ1-4; D not certain. CDR1 is KGHSH and CDR2 is LQKENI in the germline V gene. This CDR3 comprises 14 residues. V lost 1 base, J lost 0 bases, and 3 bases lay in between. CDR3 protein: CASSPLATNEKLFF. CDR3 nucleotide sequence: TGTGCCAGCTCACCACTTGCAACTAATGAAAAACTGTTTTTT.

The chain carries TRBV6-5 and TRBJ1-6; possible D gene TRBD1, 6 bases. Between the trimmed V and J ends, which lost 6 bases and 9 bases, there was a span of 15 bases. CDR3 size: 14 residues. Germline V CDR1 and CDR2: MNHEY, SVGAGI. CDR3 protein: CASRPEGGGSPLHF. The CDR3, as DNA: TGTGCCAGCAGACCCGAGGGGGGTGGTTCACCCCTCCACTTT.

The genes are TRBV10-3 and TRBJ2-7; D is unclear. Germline V lookup: CDR1 ENHRY, CDR2 SYGVKD. The V end was cut by 3 bases, the J end by 1 base, with 10 bases between. The CDR3 loop spans 14 amino acids. The CDR3 spells CAISDFLRSYEQYF. DNA for the CDR3: TGTGCCATCAGTGACTTTTTACGGTCCTACGAGCAGTACTTC.

The chain links TRBV30 to TRBJ1-1; no firm D call. Trimming took 3 bases from V and 1 from J, leaving 6 bases between them. Germline V lookup: CDR1 GTSNPN, CDR2 SVGIG (reference sequence). The CDR3 is 12 residues long. CDR3 sequence: CAWSPTNTEAFF. In DNA, the CDR3 is TGTGCCTGGAGCCCGACGAACACTGAAGCTTTCTTT.

For the CDR3, the DNA is TGTGCCACCAGACCATCCCGTTTTGTTGGAGGGGAGCTGTTTTTT. Its protein is CATRPSRFVGGELFF. V and J are TRBV15 and TRBJ2-2; no firm D call. The V and J ends lost 6 bases and 8 bases respectively, with 19 bases between them. In germline, CDR1 is LNHNV, CDR2 YYDKDF (reference sequence). CDR3 length: 15 amino acids.